The 14 T cell receptor beta chains below were found in one sample sequenced in a study of blood T cell repertoires in COVID-19. Clones were sequenced by immunoSEQ multiplex PCR, and TCRdb holds only the in-frame ones, with some missing. The sample includes fewer than 500,000 clones, roughly 77% of them seen just once. What was sequenced was peripheral blood. The source is a human donor with acute or convalescent COVID-19. The donor label of this sample is uncertain.

The rearrangement links TRBV29-1 to TRBJ1-2, with D unresolved. The germline V gene has CDR1 SQVTM and CDR2 ANQGSEA. This CDR3 region has 12 residues. V was pared by 7 bases and J by 1 base, with 10 bases between. The CDR3 DNA sequence: TGCAGCGCGGACGGGTATAACTATGGCTACACCTTC. This codes for CSADGYNYGYTF. Filled out from reference TRBV29-1 and TRBJ1-2, the complete variable domain reads SAVISQKPSRDICQRGTSLTIQCQVDSQVTMMFWYRQQPGQSLTLIATANQGSEATYESGFVIDKFPISRPNLTFSTLTVSNMSPEDSSIYLCSADGYNYGYTFGSGTRLTVV.

The chain recombines TRBV10-3 with TRBJ1-1; D not resolved. Per germline, CDR1 ENHRY and CDR2 SYGVKD. V dropped 3 bases and J dropped 0 bases, with 14 bases sitting between them. The CDR3 has 16 amino acids. The CDR3 bases are TGTGCCATCAGTGACTCCGCGGGAAGCATGAACACTGAAGCTTTCTTT. Its protein product is CAISDSAGSMNTEAFF.

This sequence joins TRBV7-6 and TRBJ2-1, with 9 bases fitting TRBD2. The length of the CDR3 is 14 residues. The germline V gene encodes CDR1 SGHVS and CDR2 FNYEAQ. With 6 bases clipped from V and 4 bases from J, the junction kept 4 bases outside the gene matches. CDR3 loop: CASSMTSGYNEQFF. The CDR3 DNA reads TGTGCCAGCAGTATGACTAGCGGTTACAATGAGCAGTTCTTC. Full variable domain (missing parts from reference TRBV7-6 and TRBJ2-1): GAGVSQSPRYKVTKRGQDVALRCDPISGHVSLYWYRQALGQGPEFLTYFNYEAQQDKSGLPNDRFSAERPEGSISTLTIQRTEQRDSAMYRCASSMTSGYNEQFFGPGTRLTVL.

The rearrangement links TRBV30 to TRBJ2-1; 7 positions match TRBD1. This CDR3 has 14 amino acids. Trimming took 5 bases from V and 1 from J; bases not matched to a gene: 5. CDR1 is GTSNPN and CDR2 is SVGIG in the germline V gene (reference sequence). The CDR3 DNA follows: TGTGCCTGGGGCAGACAGGGATCCTACAATGAGCAGTTCTTC. Translation: CAWGRQGSYNEQFF. Using reference TRBV30 and TRBJ2-1 for the parts outside the CDR3, the full variable domain is SQTIHQWPATLVQPVGSPLSLECTVEGTSNPNLYWYRQAAGRGLQLLFYSVGIGQISSEVPQNLSASRPQDRQFILSSKKLLLSDSGFYLCAWGRQGSYNEQFFGPGTRLTVL.

This clone was seen more than once but under ten times. The chain carries TRBV7-8 and TRBJ2-7; 10 positions match TRBD1. This CDR3 spans 13 amino acids. Germline-derived CDR1 and CDR2 are SGHVS and FQNEAQ. Germline trimming cut 5 bases from V and 3 bases from J; bases unmatched to any gene: 1. This chain's CDR3 is CASSRDRGYEQYF. The CDR3 coding sequence is TGTGCCAGCAGCCGGGACAGGGGCTACGAGCAGTACTTC. Full variable domain (outside the CDR3, taken from reference TRBV7-8 and TRBJ2-7): GAGVSQSPRYKVAKRGQDVALRCDPISGHVSLFWYQQALGQGPEFLTYFQNEAQLDKSGLPSDRFFAERPEGSVSTLKIQRTQQEDSAVYLCASSRDRGYEQYFGPGTRLTVT.

This clone was seen only a few times. The CDR3 is CASSFRTGSQNTEAFF. In nucleotides, the CDR3 is TGTGCCAGCAGCTTTAGAACGGGAAGCCAGAACACTGAAGCTTTCTTT. The chain links TRBV7-9 to TRBJ1-1; D is uncertain. CDR1 and CDR2 from the germline V gene are SEHNR and FQNEAQ (reference sequence). This CDR3 is built from 16 residues. V was shortened by 3 bases and J by 1 base, with 15 bases between the two germline ends.

V and J are TRBV5-1 and TRBJ1-2, with 7 bases aligning to TRBD1. V shed 4 bases and J 8 bases; nucleotides not matched to a gene: 14. Germline-derived CDR1 and CDR2 are SGHRS and YFSETQ. This CDR3 is 15 amino acids long. CDR3 DNA sequence: TGCGCCAGCAGCCCGCCCGAGACAGGGAGTGGCGGCTACACCTTC. Protein: CASSPPETGSGGYTF.

This sequence joins TRBV10-3 and TRBJ1-4, with 7 bases fitting TRBD1. Germline CDR1 reads ENHRY; CDR2 reads SYGVKD. The junction had 7 bases not matched to a gene; V was cut back by 6 bases and J by 6 bases. The CDR3 runs to 14 residues. In DNA, the CDR3 is TGTGCCATCAGCCGGACAGGAGGGGATGAAAAACTGTTTTTT. It encodes CAISRTGGDEKLFF.

Details on this clone: This sample includes further DNA sequences coding for the same CDR3. The chain employs TRBV5-1 and TRBJ2-7, with D possibly matching TRBD1 (6 bases). The V end was cut by 0 bases, the J end by 4 bases, with 11 bases between. CDR3 length equals 14 residues. From germline, CDR1 is SGHRS and CDR2 YFSETQ. This CDR3 reads CASSLGAQGYEQYF. CDR3 nucleotides: TGCGCCAGCAGCTTGGGGGCCCAGGGGTACGAGCAGTACTTC.

This chain connects TRBV9 to TRBJ2-5, with unresolved D. Germline V CDR1 and CDR2: SGDLS, YYNGEE. CDR3 length: 11 amino acids. V was cut by 2 bases and J by 5 bases, with 4 bases left in between. The CDR3 is CASSVSETQYF. CDR3 DNA: TGTGCCAGCAGCGTCAGTGAGACCCAGTACTTC.

The CDR3: CASSPRPGTGVSEQYF. The CDR3 DNA reads TGTGCCAGCTCACCACGCCCCGGGACAGGAGTCTCCGAGCAGTACTTC. The rearrangement links TRBV18 to TRBJ2-7; 8 bases align to TRBD1. The V gene's germline CDR1 is KGHSH and CDR2 LQKENI. The CDR3 totals 16 residues. Trimming at V came to 1 base and at J to 6 bases, leaving 11 bases not matched to a gene.

V usage is TRBV20-1 and J usage is TRBJ2-7; D is perhaps TRBD2 (6 bases). V was shortened by 1 base and J by 5 bases, with 6 bases between the two germline ends. Germline lookup yields CDR1 DFQATT and CDR2 SNEGSKA (reference sequence). The CDR3 has 11 amino acids. The CDR3 sequence: CSARGTNEQYF. The CDR3 region has the DNA TGCAGTGCTAGAGGGACTAACGAGCAGTACTTC.

This clone was detected only a few times. The V and J genes are TRBV5-1 and TRBJ2-3; perhaps TRBD1 as D (5 bases). Trimming pared 0 bases from V and 0 bases from J, leaving 14 bases between. There are 17 residues in the CDR3. Germline CDR1 and CDR2: SGHRS and YFSETQ. The CDR3 DNA sequence: TGCGCCAGCAGCTTGGCCCAGGGCCTTACTAGCACAGATACGCAGTATTTT. This sequence encodes CASSLAQGLTSTDTQYF.

The CDR3 region is CASRDSKPSGANVLTF. The DNA for the CDR3 is TGTGCCAGCAGGGACAGCAAGCCCTCTGGGGCCAACGTCCTGACTTTC. The rearrangement joins TRBV2 to TRBJ2-6, with D perhaps TRBD1 (6 bases). V was trimmed by 6 bases and J by 0 bases, leaving 12 bases between them. This CDR3 comprises 16 residues. Germline values: CDR1 SNHLY, CDR2 FYNNEI.